The 19 T cell receptor beta chains listed next were all sequenced from one sample in a study of cytomegalovirus exposure and HLA in healthy donors. PCR employed 60 Vbeta and 13 Jbeta primers. Generated by immunoSEQ multiplex PCR, the TCRdb table keeps only in-frame clones and is missing some. There are 150,000 to 200,000 clones in the sample; 71% occur only once, and around 1.5% lies in the top ten. What was sequenced was PBMCs. The receptors stem from a girl under 18 in good health and CMV-seronegative.

Turning to this clone: This sample also contains other DNA sequences that code for the same CDR3. The chain has TRBV5-1 and TRBJ1-1; D is uncertain. V was shortened by 0 bases and J by 10 bases, with 10 bases between the two germline ends. Germline CDR1 is SGHRS and CDR2 is YFSETQ. CDR3 length equals 12 residues. CDR3 sequence: CASSLEGGGAFF. The CDR3 coding sequence is TGCGCCAGCAGCTTGGAGGGTGGAGGAGCTTTCTTT.

The chain carries TRBV6-1 and TRBJ1-2; D not certain. This CDR3 has 15 amino acids. Trimming removed 5 bases from V and 2 bases from J, with 15 bases in between. The germline gives CDR1 MNHNS, CDR2 SASEGT. CDR3 DNA: TGTGCCAGCAGTACCCGAGGGCAAAACAACTATGGCTACACCTTC. This translates into CASSTRGQNNYGYTF.

This clone was seen a handful of times. The chain uses TRBV6-1 and TRBJ2-3, with TRBD2 matching 11 bases. Germline values: CDR1 MNHNS, CDR2 SASEGT. The CDR3 is made up of 15 amino acids. Trimming at V came to 6 bases and at J to 8 bases, leaving 10 bases not matched to a gene. The CDR3 spells CASSGHSGGAVTQYF. The CDR3 bases are TGTGCCAGCAGCGGACATAGCGGGGGGGCGGTTACGCAGTATTTT.

The chain joins TRBV7-2 to TRBJ2-7, with 7 bases fitting TRBD2. Germline V gene sequence: CDR1 SGHTA, CDR2 FQGNSA. V trimming: 1 base; J trimming: 0 bases; junction bases outside the gene matches: 0. The CDR3 has 14 amino acids. The CDR3 spells CASSLVAGSYEQYF. CDR3 bases: TGTGCCAGCAGCTTAGTAGCGGGCTCCTACGAGCAGTACTTC.

This clone was seen a single time. The chain carries TRBV5-1 and TRBJ1-1, with 8 bases aligning to TRBD1. The CDR3 loop spans 15 amino acids. J lost 5 bases, V lost 3 bases, and 9 bases had no gene match. The germline gives CDR1 SGHRS, CDR2 YFSETQ. The CDR3 DNA sequence: TGCGCCAGCAGCTCAGACGGGACAGGAAGTACTGAAGCTTTCTTT. This encodes CASSSDGTGSTEAFF.

V usage is TRBV6-5 and J usage is TRBJ2-5; the D gene is possibly TRBD1 (6 bases). Near its end, the DNA agrees better with TRBJ2-7, so the J call may be wrong. The germline CDR1 and CDR2 sequences are MNHEY and SVGAGI. This CDR3 region has 13 residues. This chain's CDR3 is CASRAGVFYEQYF. CDR3 DNA sequence: TGTGCCAGCAGGGCAGGGGTTTTCTACGAGCAGTACTTC.

This clone showed up just a few times. This chain joins TRBV2 and TRBJ1-4, with 7 bases lining up with TRBD1. V dropped 8 bases and J dropped 5; count of bases not matched to a gene: 5. The germline gives CDR1 SNHLY, CDR2 FYNNEI. This CDR3 contains 13 residues. The CDR3 region is CASGGTDNEKLFF. The CDR3 nucleotides read TGTGCCAGCGGCGGGACAGACAATGAAAAACTGTTTTTT.

The sample holds one count of this clone. This chain links TRBV27 with TRBJ2-2, with D possibly being TRBD2 (5 bases). This CDR3 has 15 residues. Per germline, CDR1 MNHEY and CDR2 SMNVEV (reference sequence). With 3 bases removed from V and 0 bases from J, the gap between germline ends came to 8 bases. Written as DNA, the CDR3 is TGTGCCAGCAGTTTCGGGGTTCCGAACACCGGGGAGCTGTTTTTT. Its protein product is CASSFGVPNTGELFF.

This clone was picked up one time. The V gene is TRBV5-1, the J gene TRBJ2-3; 8 nucleotides match TRBD1. Trimming cost V 4 bases and J 8 bases; bases outside gene matches: 15. The CDR3 sequence is 16 residues long. Per the germline V gene, CDR1 is SGHRS and CDR2 is YFSETQ. The CDR3 loop reads CASSRQDRGYGGTQYF. In nucleotides, the CDR3 is TGCGCCAGCAGCCGACAAGACAGGGGATACGGGGGTACGCAGTATTTT.

This chain uses TRBV7-5 with TRBJ1-2; the D call in the table, TRBD1, was not verified against the DNA. TRBV7-5 is a pseudogene segment. This CDR3 region has 17 residues. CDR3 protein: CARSLSKTEEIGYGYTF. The CDR3 DNA reads as TGTGCCAGAAGCTTAAGTAAGACAGAGGAAATTGGGTATGGCTACACCTTC.

The V and J genes are TRBV5-6 and TRBJ2-7; 8 nucleotides align to TRBD1. After removal of 2 bases from V and 6 bases from J, the junction contained 7 bases not matched to a gene. Per the germline V gene, CDR1 is SGHDT and CDR2 is YYEEEE. This CDR3 is 14 amino acids long. The CDR3 bases are TGTGCCAGCAGCTTTCGGGACAGGCCCCCCGAGCAGTACTTC. It specifies CASSFRDRPPEQYF.

This rearrangement joins TRBV5-1 to TRBJ1-1; maybe TRBD1 (5 bases). This CDR3 contains 13 residues. The V and J ends lost 2 bases and 5 bases respectively, with 10 bases between them. From germline, CDR1 is SGHRS and CDR2 YFSETQ. CDR3 in amino acids: CASSFGGDTEAFF. CDR3 coding DNA: TGCGCCAGCAGCTTCGGGGGAGATACTGAAGCTTTCTTT.

J is TRBJ2-5 and V is TRBV2, with TRBD2 identical over 9 bases. There are 15 residues in the CDR3. Germline V gene data show CDR1 as SNHLY and CDR2 as FYNNEI. The V gene end was trimmed by 3 bases and the J gene end by 5 bases; junction bases not matched to a gene: 7. Here the CDR3 reads CASSDRVAGGETQYF. CDR3 bases: TGTGCCAGCAGTGATAGGGTTGCGGGGGGGGAGACCCAGTACTTC. Looking up the rest from reference TRBV2 and TRBJ2-5 gives the full variable domain: EPEVTQTPSHQVTQMGQEVILRCVPISNHLYFYWYRQILGQKVEFLVSFYNNEISEKSEIFDDQFSVERPDGSNFTLKIRSTKLEDSAMYFCASSDRVAGGETQYFGPGTRLLVL.

The genes are TRBV5-1 and TRBJ2-5; D might be TRBD1 (6 bases). Germline assignment: CDR1 SGHRS and CDR2 YFSETQ. V lost 4 bases and J lost 11, with 15 bases in between. CDR3 length equals 12 residues. CDR3 bases: TGCGCCAGCAGCATAGAAACAGGGACGCAGTACTTC. This translates into CASSIETGTQYF.

This clone has a single count. This chain links TRBV7-9 with TRBJ2-3, with TRBD2 matching 10 bases. Germline lookup yields CDR1 SEHNR and CDR2 FQNEAQ (reference sequence). The CDR3 sequence is 18 residues long. The ends lost 5 bases at V and 0 bases at J; junction bases unmatched: 11. CDR3 DNA: TGTGCCAGCAGCCTAAGCGGGGGGGCCCTCGGGAGCACAGATACGCAGTATTTT. Encoded protein: CASSLSGGALGSTDTQYF.

The gene calls are TRBV7-3 and TRBJ2-2; perhaps TRBD1 as D (6 bases). V lost 6 bases and J lost 0, with 11 bases in between. The CDR3 is 15 amino acids. Germline loops: CDR1 SGHTA, CDR2 FQGTGA. DNA of the CDR3: TGTGCCAGCAGACAAACAGGGCCGAACACCGGGGAGCTGTTTTTT. Its protein product is CASRQTGPNTGELFF.

The chain couples TRBV7-9 to TRBJ1-4; TRBD1 matches 7 bases. This CDR3 is built from 14 residues. Germline-derived CDR1 and CDR2 are SEHNR and FQNEAQ (reference sequence). V was pared by 5 bases and J by 4 bases, with 4 bases of the junction left unmatched. DNA of the CDR3: TGTGCCAGCAGCAGGGGACAGAGTAATGAAAAACTGTTTTTT. Amino acids: CASSRGQSNEKLFF.

The V gene is TRBV9, the J gene TRBJ2-7; D unresolved. Trimming took off 0 bases at V and 3 bases at J, with 10 bases between the two ends. The CDR3 sequence is 14 residues long. Looked up from germline, CDR1 is SGDLS and CDR2 is YYNGEE. CDR3: CASSVGRGGYEQYF. CDR3 in DNA: TGTGCCAGCAGCGTAGGGCGAGGTGGCTACGAGCAGTACTTC.

Only a few counts were recorded for this clone. The chain couples TRBV5-1 to TRBJ2-2; TRBD1 might be the D (6 bases). V was clipped by 4 bases and J by 1 base, with 11 bases between them. CDR3 length: 15 amino acids. The V gene's germline CDR1 is SGHRS and CDR2 YFSETQ. The CDR3 DNA reads as TGCGCCAGCAGCCTGCCGGGACAGAACACCGGGGAGCTGTTTTTT. It encodes CASSLPGQNTGELFF.